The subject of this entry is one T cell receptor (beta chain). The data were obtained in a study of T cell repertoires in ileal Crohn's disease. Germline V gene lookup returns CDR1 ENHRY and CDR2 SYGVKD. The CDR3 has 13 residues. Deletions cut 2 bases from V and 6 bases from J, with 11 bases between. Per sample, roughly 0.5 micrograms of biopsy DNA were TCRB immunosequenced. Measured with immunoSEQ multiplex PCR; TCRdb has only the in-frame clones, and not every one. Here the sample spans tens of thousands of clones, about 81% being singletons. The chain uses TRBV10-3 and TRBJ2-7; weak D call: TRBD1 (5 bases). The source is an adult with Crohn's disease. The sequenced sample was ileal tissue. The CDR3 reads CAISEMQGGEQYF. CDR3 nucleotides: TGTGCCATCAGTGAGATGCAGGGTGGCGAGCAGTACTTC.